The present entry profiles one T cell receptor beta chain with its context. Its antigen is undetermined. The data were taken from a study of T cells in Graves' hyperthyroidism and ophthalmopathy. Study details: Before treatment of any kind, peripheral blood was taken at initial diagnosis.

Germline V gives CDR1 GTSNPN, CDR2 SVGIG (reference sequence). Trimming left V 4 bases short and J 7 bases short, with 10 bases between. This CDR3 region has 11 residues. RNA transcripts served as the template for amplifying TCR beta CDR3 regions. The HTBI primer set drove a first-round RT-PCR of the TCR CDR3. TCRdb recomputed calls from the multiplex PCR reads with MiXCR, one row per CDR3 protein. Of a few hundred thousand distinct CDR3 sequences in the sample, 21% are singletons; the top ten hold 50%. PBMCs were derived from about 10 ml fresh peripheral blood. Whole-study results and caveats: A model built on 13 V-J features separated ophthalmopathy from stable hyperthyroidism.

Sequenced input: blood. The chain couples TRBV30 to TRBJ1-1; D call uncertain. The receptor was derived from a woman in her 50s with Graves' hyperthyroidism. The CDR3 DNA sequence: TGTGCCTGGAAAGACCTATATGAAGCTTTCTTT. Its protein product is CAWKDLYEAFF. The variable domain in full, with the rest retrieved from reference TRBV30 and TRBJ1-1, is SQTIHQWPATLVQPVGSPLSLECTVEGTSNPNLYWYRQAAGRGLQLLFYSVGIGQISSEVPQNLSASRPQDRQFILSSKKLLLSDSGFYLCAWKDLYEAFFGQGTRLTVV.